This paragraph reports one T cell receptor (beta chain). Antigen specificity is unknown. The entry originates in a study of OX40 agonist ivuxolimab in advanced cancers. Turning to the study itself: Patients were dosed with the agonistic anti-OX40 (CD134) antibody ivuxolimab. Among those enrolled, mean age was around 60 years (range roughly 23 to 85) and 82.7% were male. Study-level findings and limits: CD4+ T cells averaged fewer expanded clones than CD8+ T cells.

Some clones are missing from TCRdb's copy, which holds only in-frame ones; the method was immunoSEQ multiplex PCR. This sample carries roughly 19,000 clones, roughly four fifths of them seen once, and the ten largest clones take about 3.8%. The J segment lost 10 bases and the V segment lost 5 bases, leaving 9 bases of the junction unmatched. The germline CDR1 and CDR2 sequences are LNHDA and SQIVND (reference sequence). The CDR3 is 15 amino acids. This clonotype was obtained from an adult with an advanced solid tumor such as melanoma, head and neck, liver or kidney cancer. The sample in question was CD4+ or CD8+ T cells sorted from blood, obtained in a trial of the OX40 agonist ivuxolimab. V is TRBV19 and J is TRBJ1-6; the match to TRBD1 covers 9 bases. The CDR3 loop reads CASSPPGQGVSPLHF. CDR3 coding DNA: TGTGCCAGTAGTCCCCCGGGACAGGGAGTCTCACCCCTCCACTTT.